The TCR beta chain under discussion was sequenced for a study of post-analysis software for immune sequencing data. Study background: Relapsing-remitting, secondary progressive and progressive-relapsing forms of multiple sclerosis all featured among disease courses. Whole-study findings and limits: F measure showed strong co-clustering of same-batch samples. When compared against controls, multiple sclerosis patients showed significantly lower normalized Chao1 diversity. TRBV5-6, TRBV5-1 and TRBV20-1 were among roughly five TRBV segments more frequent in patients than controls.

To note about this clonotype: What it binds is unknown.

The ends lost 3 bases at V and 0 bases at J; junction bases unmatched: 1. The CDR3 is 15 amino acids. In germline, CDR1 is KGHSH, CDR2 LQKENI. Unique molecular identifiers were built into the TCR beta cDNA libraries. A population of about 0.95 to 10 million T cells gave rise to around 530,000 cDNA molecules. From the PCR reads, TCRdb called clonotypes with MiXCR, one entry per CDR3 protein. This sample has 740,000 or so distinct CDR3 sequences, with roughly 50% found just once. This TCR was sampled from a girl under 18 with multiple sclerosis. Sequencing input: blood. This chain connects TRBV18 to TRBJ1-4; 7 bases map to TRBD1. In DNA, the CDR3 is TGTGCCAGCTCACCGAGGGGGCCAACTAATGAAAAACTGTTTTTT. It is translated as CASSPRGPTNEKLFF.